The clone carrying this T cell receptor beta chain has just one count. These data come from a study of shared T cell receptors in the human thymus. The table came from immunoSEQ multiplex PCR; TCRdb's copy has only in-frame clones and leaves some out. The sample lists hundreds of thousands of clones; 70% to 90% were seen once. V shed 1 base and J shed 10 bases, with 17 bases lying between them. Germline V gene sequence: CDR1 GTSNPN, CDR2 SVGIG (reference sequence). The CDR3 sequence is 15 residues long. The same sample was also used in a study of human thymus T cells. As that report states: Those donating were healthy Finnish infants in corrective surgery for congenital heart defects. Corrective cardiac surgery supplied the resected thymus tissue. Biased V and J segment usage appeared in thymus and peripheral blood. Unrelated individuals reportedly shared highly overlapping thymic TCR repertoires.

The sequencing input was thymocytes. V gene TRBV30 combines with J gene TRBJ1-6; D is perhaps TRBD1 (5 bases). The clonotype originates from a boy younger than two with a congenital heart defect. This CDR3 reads CAWSGTLRWASPLHF. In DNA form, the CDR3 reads TGTGCCTGGAGTGGGACACTCAGGTGGGCCTCACCCCTCCACTTT.